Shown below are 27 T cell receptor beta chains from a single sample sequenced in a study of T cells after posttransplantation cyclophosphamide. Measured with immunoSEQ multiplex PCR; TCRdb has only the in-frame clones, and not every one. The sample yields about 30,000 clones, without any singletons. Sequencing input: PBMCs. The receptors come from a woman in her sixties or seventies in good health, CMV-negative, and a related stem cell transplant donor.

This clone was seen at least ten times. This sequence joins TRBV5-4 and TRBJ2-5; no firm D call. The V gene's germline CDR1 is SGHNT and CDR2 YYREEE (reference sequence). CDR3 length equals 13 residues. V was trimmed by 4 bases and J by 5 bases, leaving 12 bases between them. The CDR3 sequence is CASSSELLETQYF. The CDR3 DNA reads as TGTGCCAGCAGCAGCGAGCTTTTGGAGACCCAGTACTTC.

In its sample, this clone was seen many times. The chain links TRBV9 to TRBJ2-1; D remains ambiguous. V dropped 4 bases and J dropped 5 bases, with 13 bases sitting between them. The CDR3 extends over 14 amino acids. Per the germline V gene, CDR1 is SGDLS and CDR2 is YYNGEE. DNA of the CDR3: TGTGCCAGCAGCCCCACAAGGTACAACAATGAGCAGTTCTTC. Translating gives CASSPTRYNNEQFF.

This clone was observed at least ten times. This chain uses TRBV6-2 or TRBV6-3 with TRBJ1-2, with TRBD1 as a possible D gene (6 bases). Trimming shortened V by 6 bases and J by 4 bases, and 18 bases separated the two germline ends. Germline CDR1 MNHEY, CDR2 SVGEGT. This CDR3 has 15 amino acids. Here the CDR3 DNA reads TGTGCCAGCAGCGACCGCCCAGGGGTGGGCTATGGCTACACCTTC. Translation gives CASSDRPGVGYGYTF.

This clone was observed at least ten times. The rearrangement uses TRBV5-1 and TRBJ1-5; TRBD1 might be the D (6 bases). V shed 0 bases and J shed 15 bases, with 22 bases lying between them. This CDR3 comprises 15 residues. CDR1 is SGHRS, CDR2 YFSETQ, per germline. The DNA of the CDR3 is TGCGCCAGCAGCTTGGAGGTAGGACAGACGGCCGGGCGGCATTTT. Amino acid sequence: CASSLEVGQTAGRHF. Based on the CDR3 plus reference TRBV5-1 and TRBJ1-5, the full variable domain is KAGVTQTPRYLIKTRGQQVTLSCSPISGHRSVSWYQQTPGQGLQFLFEYFSETQRNKGNFPGRFSGRQFSNSRSEMNVSTLELGDSALYLCASSLEVGQTAGRHFGDGTRLSIL.

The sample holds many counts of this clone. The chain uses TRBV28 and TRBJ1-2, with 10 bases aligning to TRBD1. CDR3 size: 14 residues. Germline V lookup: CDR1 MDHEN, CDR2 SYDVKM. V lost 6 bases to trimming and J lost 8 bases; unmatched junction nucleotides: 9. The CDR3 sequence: CASSTAGTGDGYTF. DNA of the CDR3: TGTGCCAGCAGCACCGCTGGGACAGGGGACGGCTACACCTTC.

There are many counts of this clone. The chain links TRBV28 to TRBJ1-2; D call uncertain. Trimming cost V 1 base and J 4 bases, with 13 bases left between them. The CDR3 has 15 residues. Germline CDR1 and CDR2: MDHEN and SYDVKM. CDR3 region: CASSLSGLGLYGYTF. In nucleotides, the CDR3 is TGTGCCAGCAGTTTATCGGGGTTGGGTCTCTATGGCTACACCTTC.

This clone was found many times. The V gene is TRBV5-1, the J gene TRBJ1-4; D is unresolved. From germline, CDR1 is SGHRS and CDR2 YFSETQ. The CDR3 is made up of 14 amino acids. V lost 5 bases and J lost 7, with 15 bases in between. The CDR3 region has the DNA TGCGCCAGCAGGGCCCGGAACAGTGGTGAAAAACTGTTTTTT. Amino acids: CASRARNSGEKLFF.

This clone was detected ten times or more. CDR3 DNA: TGTGCCAGCAGTGAATTGGGGGGAACTGAAGCTTTCTTT. Translation: CASSELGGTEAFF. The chain joins TRBV6-1 to TRBJ1-1, with a weak D call TRBD1 (5 bases). The CDR3 spans 13 residues. Looked up from germline, CDR1 is MNHNS and CDR2 is SASEGT. The V end was cut by 2 bases, the J end by 5 bases, with 9 bases between.

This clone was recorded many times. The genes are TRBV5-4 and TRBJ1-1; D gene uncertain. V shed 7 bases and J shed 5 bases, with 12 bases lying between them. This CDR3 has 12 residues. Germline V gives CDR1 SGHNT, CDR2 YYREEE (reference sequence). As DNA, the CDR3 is TGTGCCAGCTCACCCAGCGGGACTGAAGCTTTCTTT. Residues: CASSPSGTEAFF.

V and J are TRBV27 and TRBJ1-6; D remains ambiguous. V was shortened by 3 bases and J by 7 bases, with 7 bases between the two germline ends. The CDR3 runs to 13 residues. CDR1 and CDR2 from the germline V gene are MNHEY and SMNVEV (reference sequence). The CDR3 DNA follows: TGTGCCAGCAGTTTGACACCCAATTCACCCCTCCACTTT. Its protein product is CASSLTPNSPLHF.

CDR3 DNA: TGTGCCAGCAGCCCGACTGGAAACACCGGGGAGCTGTTTTTT. It is translated as CASSPTGNTGELFF. V gene TRBV7-2 combines with J gene TRBJ2-2; no clear D gene. The CDR3 has 14 amino acids. Per germline, CDR1 SGHTA and CDR2 FQGNSA. The ends were cut back, 5 bases at V and 2 bases at J, with 9 bases in the middle.

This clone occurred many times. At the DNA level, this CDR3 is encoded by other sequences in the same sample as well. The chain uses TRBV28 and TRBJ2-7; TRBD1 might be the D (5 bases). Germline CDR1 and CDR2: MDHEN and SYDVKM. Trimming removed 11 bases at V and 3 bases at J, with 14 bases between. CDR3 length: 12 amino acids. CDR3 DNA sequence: TGTGCCTCTTCCCAGGGCAGCTACGAGCAGTACTTC. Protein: CASSQGSYEQYF.

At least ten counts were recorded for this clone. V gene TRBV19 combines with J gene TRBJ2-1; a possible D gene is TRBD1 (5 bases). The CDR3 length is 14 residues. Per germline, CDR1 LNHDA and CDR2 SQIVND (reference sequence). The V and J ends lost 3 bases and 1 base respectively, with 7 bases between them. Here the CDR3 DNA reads TGTGCCAGTAGTATTGACAGTTCCTACAATGAGCAGTTCTTC. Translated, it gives CASSIDSSYNEQFF. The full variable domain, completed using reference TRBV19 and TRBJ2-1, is DGGITQSPKYLFRKEGQNVTLSCEQNLNHDAMYWYRQDPGQGLRLIYYSQIVNDFQKGDIAEGYSVSREKKESFPLTVTSAQKNPTAFYLCASSIDSSYNEQFFGPGTRLTVL.

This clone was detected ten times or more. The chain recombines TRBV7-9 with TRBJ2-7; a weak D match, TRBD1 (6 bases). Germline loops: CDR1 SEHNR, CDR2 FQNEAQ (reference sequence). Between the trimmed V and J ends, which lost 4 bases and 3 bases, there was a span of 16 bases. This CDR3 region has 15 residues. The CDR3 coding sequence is TGTGCCAGCAGCTCCCTGCCGGGACAACACTACGAGCAGTACTTC. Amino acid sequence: CASSSLPGQHYEQYF.

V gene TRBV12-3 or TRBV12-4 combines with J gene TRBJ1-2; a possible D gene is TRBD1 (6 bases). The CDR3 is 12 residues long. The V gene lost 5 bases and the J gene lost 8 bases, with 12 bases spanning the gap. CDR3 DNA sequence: TGTGCCAGCAGTACAGGGTATCGGGGCTACACCTTC. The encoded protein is CASSTGYRGYTF.

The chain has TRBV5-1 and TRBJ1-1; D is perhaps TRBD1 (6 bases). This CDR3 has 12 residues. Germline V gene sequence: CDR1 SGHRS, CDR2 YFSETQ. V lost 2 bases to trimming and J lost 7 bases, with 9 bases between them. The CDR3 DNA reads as TGCGCCAGCAGCTTTATAGGGGGTGAAGCTTTCTTT. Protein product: CASSFIGGEAFF.

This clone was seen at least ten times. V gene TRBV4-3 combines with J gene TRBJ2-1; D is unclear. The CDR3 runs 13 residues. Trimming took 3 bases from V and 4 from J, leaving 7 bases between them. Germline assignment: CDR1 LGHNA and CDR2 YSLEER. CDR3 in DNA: TGCGCCAGCAGCCAGGAGACTTACAATGAGCAGTTCTTC. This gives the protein CASSQETYNEQFF.

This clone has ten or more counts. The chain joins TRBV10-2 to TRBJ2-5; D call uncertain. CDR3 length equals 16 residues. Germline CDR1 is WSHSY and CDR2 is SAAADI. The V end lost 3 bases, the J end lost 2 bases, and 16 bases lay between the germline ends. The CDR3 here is CASSDKGMRRQETQYF. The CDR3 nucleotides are TGCGCCAGCAGTGATAAGGGTATGCGCCGTCAAGAGACCCAGTACTTC.

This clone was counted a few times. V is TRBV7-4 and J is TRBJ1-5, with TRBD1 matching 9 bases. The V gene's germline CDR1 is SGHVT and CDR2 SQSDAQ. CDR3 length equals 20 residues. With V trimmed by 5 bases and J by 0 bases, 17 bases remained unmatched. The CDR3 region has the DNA TGTGCCAGCAGCCCCACCTGGGACAGGGCTCGGACTAATAGCAATCAGCCCCAGCATTTT. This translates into CASSPTWDRARTNSNQPQHF.

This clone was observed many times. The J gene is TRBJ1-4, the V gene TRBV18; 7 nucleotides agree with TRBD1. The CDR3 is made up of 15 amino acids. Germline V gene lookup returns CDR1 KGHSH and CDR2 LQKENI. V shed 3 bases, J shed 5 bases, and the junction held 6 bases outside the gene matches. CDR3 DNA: TGTGCCAGCTCACCCCCGGGACAGATAAATGAAAAACTGTTTTTT. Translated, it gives CASSPPGQINEKLFF.

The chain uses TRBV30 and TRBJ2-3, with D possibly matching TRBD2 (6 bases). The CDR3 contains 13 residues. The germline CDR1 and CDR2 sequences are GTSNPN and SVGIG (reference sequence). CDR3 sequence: CAQTSKGTDTQYF. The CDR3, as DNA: TGTGCTCAGACTAGTAAGGGAACAGATACGCAGTATTTT. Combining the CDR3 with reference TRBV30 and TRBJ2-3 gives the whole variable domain SQTIHQWPATLVQPVGSPLSLECTVEGTSNPNLYWYRQAAGRGLQLLFYSVGIGQISSEVPQNLSASRPQDRQFILSSKKLLLSDSGFYLCAQTSKGTDTQYFGPGTRLTVL.

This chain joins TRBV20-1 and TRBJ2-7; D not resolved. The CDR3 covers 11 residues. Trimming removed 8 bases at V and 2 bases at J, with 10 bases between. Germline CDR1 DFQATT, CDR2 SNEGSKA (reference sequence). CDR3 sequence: CSTLSAYEQYF. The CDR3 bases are TGCAGTACCCTATCGGCCTACGAGCAGTACTTC.

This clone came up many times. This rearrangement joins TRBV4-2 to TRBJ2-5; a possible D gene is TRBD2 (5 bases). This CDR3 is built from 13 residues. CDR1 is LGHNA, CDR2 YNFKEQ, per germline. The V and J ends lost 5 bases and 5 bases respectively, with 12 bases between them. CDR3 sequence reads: CASSGGVAETQYF. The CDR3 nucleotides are TGTGCCAGCAGCGGAGGAGTAGCGGAGACCCAGTACTTC.

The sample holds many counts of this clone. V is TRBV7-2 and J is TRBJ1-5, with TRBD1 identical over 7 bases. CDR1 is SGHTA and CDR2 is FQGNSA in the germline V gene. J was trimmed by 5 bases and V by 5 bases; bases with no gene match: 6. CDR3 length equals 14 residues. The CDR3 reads CASSMTGLDQPQHF. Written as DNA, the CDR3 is TGTGCCAGCAGCATGACAGGGCTTGATCAGCCCCAGCATTTT. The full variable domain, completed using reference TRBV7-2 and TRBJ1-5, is GAGVSQSPSNKVTEKGKDVELRCDPISGHTALYWYRQSLGQGLEFLIYFQGNSAPDKSGLPSDRFSAERTGGSVSTLTIQRTQQEDSAVYLCASSMTGLDQPQHFGDGTRLSIL.

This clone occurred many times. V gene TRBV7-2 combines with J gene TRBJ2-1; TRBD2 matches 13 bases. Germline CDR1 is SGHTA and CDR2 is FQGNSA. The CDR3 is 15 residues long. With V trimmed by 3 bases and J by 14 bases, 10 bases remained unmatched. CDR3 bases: TGTGCCAGCAGCTTCCCCGGGACTAGCGGGAAACGGAAGTTCTTC. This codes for CASSFPGTSGKRKFF.

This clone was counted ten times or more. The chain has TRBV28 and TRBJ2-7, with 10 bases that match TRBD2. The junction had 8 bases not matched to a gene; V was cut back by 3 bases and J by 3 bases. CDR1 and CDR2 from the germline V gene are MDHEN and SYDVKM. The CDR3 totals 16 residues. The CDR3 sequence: CASSFSSGSPYYEQYF. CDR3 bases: TGTGCCAGCAGTTTCTCTAGCGGGAGCCCGTACTACGAGCAGTACTTC.

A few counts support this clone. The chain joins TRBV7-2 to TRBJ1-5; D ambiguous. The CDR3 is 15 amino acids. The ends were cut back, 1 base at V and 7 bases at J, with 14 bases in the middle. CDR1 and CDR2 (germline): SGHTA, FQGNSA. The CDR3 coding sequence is TGTGCCAGCAGCTTAGAGGGTGGAGGGTACCAGCCCCAGCATTTT. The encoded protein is CASSLEGGGYQPQHF.